One sample yielded the 4 T cell receptor beta chains listed below, sequenced in a study of T cell repertoires in cytomegalovirus infection (dated by TCRdb to the late 2010s). Read against the paper, the sample's treatment or condition label means: in vitro stimulation with specific CMV peptide epitopes to enrich CMV-specific T cells. The sequencer listed for this sample is Illumina HiSeq 1500. TCRdb redid the processing of the public reads, applying fastp at Q25 and MiXCR, and retained in-frame beta chains. Rows with one shared CDR3 protein collapse into an entry with the most common genes and DNA. This sample comprises a few hundred thousand distinct CDR3 sequences, about 33% of them detected only once. The ten largest account for about a sixth of the sample. These TCRs' antigens remain unknown. Source: cultured PBMCs, taken from culture after CMV antigen stimulation. These receptors came from a human donor in good health (CMV status not recorded). Some clones in this sample may be carry-over from other donors' samples.

The genes are TRBV20-1 and TRBJ2-3; 10 bases are a match to TRBD2. The CDR3 extends over 14 amino acids. The V gene end was trimmed by 6 bases and the J gene end by 0 bases; junction bases not matched to a gene: 3. Germline lookup yields CDR1 DFQATT and CDR2 SNEGSKA (reference sequence). The CDR3 spells CSALTSGSTDTQYF. As DNA, the CDR3 is TGCAGTGCGCTGACTAGCGGGAGCACAGATACGCAGTATTTT.

The rearrangement joins TRBV11-2 to TRBJ2-3; 7 bases align to TRBD2. V lost 5 bases to trimming and J lost 1 base; unmatched junction nucleotides: 9. This CDR3 contains 16 residues. Germline CDR1 SGHAT, CDR2 FQNNGV. DNA of the CDR3: TGTGCCAGCAGCCATCTCTTAGGACTAGGCACAGATACGCAGTATTTT. Its translation is CASSHLLGLGTDTQYF.

This clonotype was counted a few times. The chain is built from TRBV7-8 and TRBJ1-4; TRBD1 is a possible D gene (5 bases). Germline V gives CDR1 SGHVS, CDR2 FQNEAQ. V lost 11 bases, J lost 7 bases, and 17 bases lay in between. The CDR3 is 13 amino acids. In nucleotides, the CDR3 is TGTGCCTCCTCGCGGGTGAGGGGTGAAAAACTGTTTTTT. Protein: CASSRVRGEKLFF.

This chain uses TRBV6-6 with TRBJ2-5, with a weak D call TRBD2 (6 bases). The V end lost 3 bases, the J end lost 4 bases, and 15 bases lay between the germline ends. This CDR3 is 15 amino acids long. Germline lookup yields CDR1 MNHNY and CDR2 SVGAGI (reference sequence). The CDR3 DNA sequence: TGTGCCAGCAGTTATGGCGGGAAAATCCGAGAGACCCAGTACTTC. This translates into CASSYGGKIRETQYF.